This T cell receptor (beta chain) was obtained from a study of Tregs in tolerant kidney transplant recipients. Study outcomes and limitations: Tolerant patients' donor-specific Tregs expanded beyond overall Tregs, suggesting antigen-driven growth. The most relevant donor-specific Treg TCRbeta repertoire apparently came from expansion with activated donor B cells. No direct test of biological reproducibility was done here.

TCRdb's table, derived via immunoSEQ multiplex PCR, lists solely in-frame clones and lacks some. The table records 74,000 or so clones, roughly nine tenths of them present only once. Regarding this clone: No antigen is known for it.

Germline V gives CDR1 SEHNR, CDR2 FQNEAQ (reference sequence). This CDR3 contains 13 residues. V lost 5 bases and J lost 7, with 12 bases in between. The nonmyeloablative bone marrow transplants came from related graft donors, with transient mixed chimerism. CD4+CD25+CD127- Tregs, CD4+CD25- non-Tregs, CD4 and CD8 cells were sorted. The sequence came from a human patient who received a combined kidney and bone marrow transplant. Some T cells may be graft donor cells. The J gene is TRBJ1-5, the V gene TRBV7-9, with D perhaps matching TRBD1 (6 bases). This specimen was CD4+ T cells from blood (PBMCs), taken 24 months after the transplant. The CDR3 bases are TGTGCCAGCAGCAAAAACAGGGACCAGCCCCAGCATTTT. Its translation: CASSKNRDQPQHF.